A selection of T cell receptor beta chains follows, all from one sample in a study of T cell clones after liver transplantation. TCRdb keeps only in-frame clones here, not all; method: immunoSEQ multiplex PCR. This table has fewer than 110,000 clones, about 86% appearing once. Sequenced material: CD4+ T cells from blood, taken around 49 months after liver transplant. The receptors originated from a human patient who received a liver transplant. Some of the T cells may derive from the graft donor. Both conserved end residues are part of each CDR3. The D gene is left open where the match is weak. A clone size is listed for some rows: how often the clone was seen (once, few, many), or a class if it is expanded.

-,TRBV6-5,TRBD2,TRBJ2-1,15,CASNGAGAGYNEQFF,TGTGCCAGCAACGGAGCGGGAGCTGGGTACAATGAGCAGTTCTTC
few,TRBV6-6,-,TRBJ2-6,15,CASSPQGSGANVLTF,TGTGCCAGCAGCCCCCAGGGGTCTGGGGCCAACGTCCTGACTTTC
-,TRBV6-1,-,TRBJ1-5,15,CASKPSSAGFQPQHF,TGTGCCAGCAAACCCTCCAGCGCGGGGTTTCAGCCCCAGCATTTT
-,TRBV30,-,TRBJ1-4,13,CAASGSGGEKLFF,TGTGCCGCATCGGGTTCGGGTGGGGAAAAACTGTTTTTT
-,TRBV19,-,TRBJ1-1,15,CASSIVTGKDTEAFF,TGTGCCAGTAGTATAGTGACAGGAAAGGACACTGAAGCTTTCTTT
-,TRBV2,TRBD1,TRBJ2-1,13,CASSATGAIEQFF,TGTGCCAGCAGTGCGACAGGGGCGATTGAGCAGTTCTTC
few,TRBV19,-,TRBJ1-1,13,CASSIDADTEAFF,TGTGCCAGTAGTATCGATGCGGACACTGAAGCTTTCTTT
-,TRBV19,TRBD2,TRBJ2-1,14,CASSQREGSHEQFF,TGTGCCAGTAGTCAGCGGGAGGGGTCCCATGAGCAGTTCTTC
-,TRBV6-6,TRBD1,TRBJ2-1,14,CASRSRDSYNEQFF,TGTGCCAGCAGGTCGAGGGACAGTTACAATGAGCAGTTCTTC
-,TRBV7-9,TRBD2,TRBJ2-7,15,CASSEGRGRTYEQYF,TGTGCCAGCAGCGAAGGGAGGGGTAGGACCTACGAGCAGTACTTC
-,TRBV5-1,TRBD2,TRBJ2-5,15,CASSLDGGGRGTQYF,TGCGCCAGCAGCTTGGATGGGGGGGGACGAGGGACCCAGTACTTC
few,TRBV27,-,TRBJ1-6,14,CASSLEGWGTPLHF,TGTGCCAGCAGTTTAGAGGGCTGGGGAACACCCCTCCACTTT
-,TRBV19,-,TRBJ2-1,11,CASSIVHEQFF,TGTGCCAGTAGTATAGTCCATGAGCAGTTCTTC
-,TRBV28,TRBD1,TRBJ2-5,15,CASSLSGQVQETQYF,TGTGCCAGCAGTTTATCCGGACAGGTCCAAGAGACCCAGTACTTC
-,TRBV12-2,-,TRBJ2-1,19,CASRLVATLDRDFHNEQFF,TGTGCAAGTCGCTTAGTGGCCACTTTGGACAGGGATTTCCACAATGAGCAGTTCTTC
once,TRBV5-4,TRBD2,TRBJ2-5,15,CASRETGTREETQYF,TGTGCCAGCAGGGAAACCGGGACTAGAGAAGAGACCCAGTACTTC
-,TRBV11-2,-,TRBJ2-1,14,CASSFQGPVSEQFF,TGTGCCAGCAGCTTTCAAGGGCCGGTTAGTGAGCAGTTCTTC
-,TRBV7-9,TRBD1,TRBJ2-7,16,CASSSKEGGASYEQYF,TGTGCCAGCAGCTCGAAGGAAGGGGGCGCATCGTACGAGCAGTACTTC
-,TRBV27,TRBD1,TRBJ2-1,15,CASTNSWTGEREQFF,TGTGCCAGCACCAACTCTTGGACAGGGGAACGTGAGCAGTTCTTC
-,TRBV15,-,TRBJ2-1,13,CATSRPSSNEQFF,TGTGCCACCAGCAGACCCTCTAGTAATGAGCAGTTCTTC
once,TRBV19,-,TRBJ1-2,17,CASILSGGVTPPYGYTF,TGTGCCAGTATCCTTTCCGGTGGGGTAACCCCCCCCTATGGCTACACCTTC
once,TRBV28,TRBD2,TRBJ2-7,14,CASSQREGSYEQYF,TGTGCCAGCAGTCAGCGGGAGGGATCCTACGAGCAGTACTTC
-,TRBV5-1,-,TRBJ2-1,14,CASSLSPVNNEQFF,TGCGCCAGCAGCCTGAGCCCGGTCAACAATGAGCAGTTCTTC